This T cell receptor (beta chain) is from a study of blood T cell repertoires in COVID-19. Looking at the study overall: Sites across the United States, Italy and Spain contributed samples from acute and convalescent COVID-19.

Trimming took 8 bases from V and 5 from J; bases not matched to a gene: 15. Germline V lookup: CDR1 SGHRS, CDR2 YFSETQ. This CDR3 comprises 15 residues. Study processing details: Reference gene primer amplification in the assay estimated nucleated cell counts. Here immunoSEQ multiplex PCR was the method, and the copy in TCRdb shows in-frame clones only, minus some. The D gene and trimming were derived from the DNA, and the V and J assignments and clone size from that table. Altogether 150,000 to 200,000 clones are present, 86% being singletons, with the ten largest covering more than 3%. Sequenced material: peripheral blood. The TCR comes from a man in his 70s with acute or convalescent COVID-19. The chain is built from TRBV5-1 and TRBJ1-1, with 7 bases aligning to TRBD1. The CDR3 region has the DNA TGCGCCAGTGTCCGGACAGGAGGGGGTACGACTGAAGCTTTCTTT. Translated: CASVRTGGGTTEAFF.